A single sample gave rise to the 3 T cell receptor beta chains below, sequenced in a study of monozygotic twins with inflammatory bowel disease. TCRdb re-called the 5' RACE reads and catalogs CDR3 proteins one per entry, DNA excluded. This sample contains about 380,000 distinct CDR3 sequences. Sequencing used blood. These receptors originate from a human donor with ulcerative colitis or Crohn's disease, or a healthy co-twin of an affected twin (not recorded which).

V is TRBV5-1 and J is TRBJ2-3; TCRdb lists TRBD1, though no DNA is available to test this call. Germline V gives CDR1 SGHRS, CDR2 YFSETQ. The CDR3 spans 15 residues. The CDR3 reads CASSFYEGRTDTQYF.

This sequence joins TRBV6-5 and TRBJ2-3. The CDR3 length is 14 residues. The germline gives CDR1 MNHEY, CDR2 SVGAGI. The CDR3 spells CASSYRQYLDTQYF.

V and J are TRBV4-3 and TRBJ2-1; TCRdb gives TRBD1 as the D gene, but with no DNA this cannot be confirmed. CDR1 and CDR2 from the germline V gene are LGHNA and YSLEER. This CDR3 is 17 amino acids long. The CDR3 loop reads CASSPENRGRAYYEQFF.